This TCR beta chain was recorded in a study of OX40 agonist ivuxolimab in advanced cancers. Study background: Enrollees could have had prior anti-PD-1, anti-PD-L1 or anti-CTLA-4 therapy, which more than 30% had received. Study findings and constraints: Patients who responded partially at 0.1-3.0 mg/kg showed clonal expansion ranking among the lowest.

Clones were sequenced by immunoSEQ multiplex PCR, and TCRdb holds only the in-frame ones, with some missing. The sample carries some 40,000 clones, about 93% recorded once. There are a few counts of this clone. What it recognizes is unknown. Looked up from germline, CDR1 is SGDLS and CDR2 is YYNGEE. The CDR3 sequence is 13 residues long. V was shortened by 4 bases and J by 4 bases, with 11 bases between the two germline ends. This clonotype was sampled from an adult with an advanced solid tumor such as melanoma, head and neck, liver or kidney cancer. The material sequenced was CD4+ or CD8+ T cells sorted from blood, taken in a trial of the OX40 agonist ivuxolimab. The V call is TRBV9, the J call TRBJ2-5; D is unclear. The CDR3 loop is CASSFPGLETQYF. The CDR3 DNA is TGTGCCAGCAGCTTTCCGGGCCTAGAGACCCAGTACTTC.